The 8 T cell receptor beta chains below come from one sample, sequenced in a study of blood T cells in healthy people across ages. It was with a sample-barcoded 5' primer and a J-beta primer mix that a second PCR of roughly 7 to 11 cycles was run. TCRdb reanalysed the 5' RACE reads using MiXCR and keeps one entry per CDR3 protein. Of about 1.5 million distinct CDR3 sequences in the sample, 40% to 45% were seen once. The specimen sequenced was blood. The receptors derive from a woman aged 18-30 years in good health.

V is TRBV20-1 and J is TRBJ2-7, with no clear D. This CDR3 region has 13 residues. V lost 0 bases and J lost 7, with 13 bases in between. Germline V lookup: CDR1 DFQATT, CDR2 SNEGSKA (reference sequence). CDR3: CSAREGGMMEQYF. The CDR3 DNA sequence: TGCAGTGCTAGAGAAGGTGGTATGATGGAGCAGTACTTC.

The rearrangement links TRBV9 to TRBJ2-1, with D unresolved. V was cut by 2 bases and J by 0 bases, with 9 bases left in between. The CDR3 totals 15 residues. Germline assignment: CDR1 SGDLS and CDR2 YYNGEE. The CDR3: CASSVETGSYNEQFF. The DNA for the CDR3 is TGTGCCAGCAGCGTCGAGACGGGCTCCTACAATGAGCAGTTCTTC.

The V and J genes are TRBV20-1 and TRBJ2-4, with 12 positions matching TRBD2. The CDR3 is 18 amino acids. The germline V gene has CDR1 DFQATT and CDR2 SNEGSKA (reference sequence). After removal of 6 bases from V and 0 bases from J, the junction contained 12 bases not matched to a gene. CDR3: CSAKDRTSGAVAKNIQYF. The CDR3, as DNA: TGCAGTGCAAAAGATCGGACTAGCGGGGCCGTAGCCAAAAACATTCAGTACTTC.

This clonotype was recorded once. The chain joins TRBV3-1 to TRBJ1-1, with 9 positions matching TRBD1. The CDR3 is 18 residues long. Germline lookup yields CDR1 LGHDT and CDR2 YNNKEL (reference sequence). V lost 0 bases to trimming and J lost 5 bases; unmatched junction nucleotides: 13. CDR3 region: CASSQDRDRVGKGTEAFF. CDR3 in DNA: TGTGCCAGCAGCCAAGATAGGGACAGGGTGGGGAAGGGAACTGAAGCTTTCTTT.

This clonotype turned up a few times. V gene TRBV6-6 combines with J gene TRBJ2-1, with unresolved D. The CDR3 loop spans 11 amino acids. Germline V gives CDR1 MNHNY, CDR2 SVGAGI (reference sequence). The V end lost 6 bases, the J end lost 5 bases, and 5 bases lay between the germline ends. CDR3: CASRYNNEQFF. The CDR3 region has the DNA TGTGCCAGCAGATATAACAATGAGCAGTTCTTC.

This clonotype has more than one count but fewer than ten. The chain employs TRBV6-2 or TRBV6-3 and TRBJ2-4; D unclear. Trimming removed 1 base at V and 8 bases at J, with 12 bases between. The CDR3 sequence is 14 residues long. In germline, CDR1 is MNHEY, CDR2 SVGEGT. The CDR3 protein is CASSYFPNSDIQYF. CDR3 sequence (DNA): TGTGCCAGCAGTTACTTCCCAAACTCGGACATTCAGTACTTC.

A note on this clonotype: The junction departs from germline at one end; a sequencing error may be responsible. This chain joins TRBV7-7 and TRBJ2-5, with a weak D call TRBD2 (6 bases). This CDR3 has 14 amino acids. The germline gives CDR1 SSHAT, CDR2 FNYEAQ (reference sequence). CDR3 nucleotides: TGTGCTAGCAGCTTCTCACCGGGAGCGCAAACCCAGTACTTC. Residues: CASSFSPGAQTQYF.

This chain links TRBV12-3 or TRBV12-4 with TRBJ1-1; maybe TRBD1 (5 bases). V lost 2 bases and J lost 1, with 23 bases in between. The CDR3 length is 19 residues. Written as DNA, the CDR3 is TGTGCCAGCAGTTTATTCCGTCGGGGCACCACAGCGGGGAACACTGAAGCTTTCTTT. Its translation: CASSLFRRGTTAGNTEAFF.